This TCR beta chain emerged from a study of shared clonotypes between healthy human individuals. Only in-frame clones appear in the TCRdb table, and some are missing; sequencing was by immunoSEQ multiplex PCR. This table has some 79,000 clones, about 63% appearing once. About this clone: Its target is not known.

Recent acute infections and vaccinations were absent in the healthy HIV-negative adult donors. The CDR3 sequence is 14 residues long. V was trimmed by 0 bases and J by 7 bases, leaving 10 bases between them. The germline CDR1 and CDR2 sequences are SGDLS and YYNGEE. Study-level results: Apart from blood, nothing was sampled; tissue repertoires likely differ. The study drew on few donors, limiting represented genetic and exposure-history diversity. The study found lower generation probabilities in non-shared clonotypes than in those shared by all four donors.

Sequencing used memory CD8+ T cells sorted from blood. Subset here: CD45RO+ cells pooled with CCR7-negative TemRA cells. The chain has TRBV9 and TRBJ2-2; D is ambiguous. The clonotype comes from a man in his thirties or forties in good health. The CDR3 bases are TGTGCCAGCAGCGTAGATGGGGATCACGGGGAGCTGTTTTTT. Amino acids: CASSVDGDHGELFF.